The present T cell receptor beta chain was sequenced within a study of cytomegalovirus exposure and HLA in healthy donors. Study observations and caveats: An analysis done earlier found most TCR beta V segments productive about 87% or about 30% of the time. It was reported that TCR beta sequences correctly inferred the HLA-A and HLA-B alleles for most subjects.

J gave up 8 bases and V 6 bases, and 4 bases lay outside the gene matches. This CDR3 has 13 residues. Germline V gene data show CDR1 as MNHEY and CDR2 as SMNVEV (reference sequence). Primers for the PCR totalled 60 Vbeta and 13 Jbeta. This table comes from immunoSEQ multiplex PCR, and its TCRdb copy is limited to in-frame clones, with some not included. This table holds roughly 180,000 clones, about 79% found once. About this clone: Its cognate antigen is unknown.

V is TRBV27 and J is TRBJ1-4; 9 bases match TRBD1. The sequence derives from a man aged 50-60 years in good health and CMV-seropositive. The material sequenced was PBMCs. The CDR3 reads CASRTGGDEKLFF. As DNA, the CDR3 is TGTGCCAGCAGGACAGGGGGAGACGAAAAACTGTTTTTT.